This entry concerns a single TCR beta chain. What it recognizes is unknown. This record belongs to a study of a mutant IDH1 vaccine in newly diagnosed glioma. For the study at large: Sex distribution of treated patients was about 62% male and around 40% female; mean age was about 40 years. Most patients had radiochemotherapy with temozolomide before enrollment; others had one alone. The study's findings and limits: The study observed vaccine-induced immune responses in more than 80% of patients.

Time point here: baseline, week 1 (first vaccination visit). Treatment of the sample: pre-vaccination baseline after standard-of-care therapy. There were new WHO grade 3 or 4 astrocytomas in the donors, and these were IDH1-mutant and ATRX-lost. Clones were sequenced by immunoSEQ multiplex PCR, and TCRdb holds only the in-frame ones, with some missing. The sample has about 98,000 clones; 85% to 90% are singletons. Germline CDR1 and CDR2: SNHLY and FYNNEI. This CDR3 has 12 residues. Trimming took off 4 bases at V and 6 bases at J, with 10 bases between the two ends. This receptor was taken from a woman aged 45-59 years with glioma. The chain combines TRBV2 with TRBJ2-7; the D gene is possibly TRBD1 (6 bases). Material: PBMCs, obtained from a glioma patient treated with radiotherapy, temozolomide or both. CDR3 in amino acids: CASSGGQPEQYF. CDR3 sequence (DNA): TGTGCCAGCAGTGGGGGGCAGCCCGAGCAGTACTTC.